One sample yielded the 28 T cell receptor beta chains listed below, sequenced in a study of blood T cell repertoires in COVID-19. Sequencing was performed with immunoSEQ multiplex PCR; in TCRdb, only in-frame clones are kept and a portion is missing. The profile covers about 140,000 clones, with roughly 89% appearing a single time and 3.5% to 4.5% taken by the ten largest. The sample taken for sequencing was peripheral blood. Receptors were obtained from a woman aged 40 to 55 with acute or convalescent COVID-19.

The rearrangement joins TRBV27 to TRBJ2-1, with 7 bases that match TRBD1. Germline V gene data show CDR1 as MNHEY and CDR2 as SMNVEV (reference sequence). V lost 4 bases and J lost 4; bases outside the gene matches: 10. This CDR3 has 16 amino acids. CDR3 sequence: CASSSPQKGAYNEQFF. CDR3 bases: TGTGCCAGCAGTTCCCCGCAGAAGGGGGCTTACAATGAGCAGTTCTTC.

The chain couples TRBV9 to TRBJ2-5; 9 bases are a match to TRBD1. Germline CDR1 SGDLS, CDR2 YYNGEE. V lost 0 bases, J lost 5 bases, and 2 bases stayed unmatched. The CDR3 has 14 residues. CDR3 DNA: TGTGCCAGCAGCGTAGACAGGGGGCCGGAGACCCAGTACTTC. Protein product: CASSVDRGPETQYF. The full variable domain, in which reference TRBV9 and TRBJ2-5 provide the parts outside the CDR3, is DSGVTQTPKHLITATGQRVTLRCSPRSGDLSVYWYQQSLDQGLQFLIQYYNGEERAKGNILERFSAQQFPDLHSELNLSSLELGDSALYFCASSVDRGPETQYFGPGTRLLVL.

J is TRBJ2-1 and V is TRBV12-5, with TRBD2 matching over 7 bases. This CDR3 is 13 amino acids long. Germline CDR1 reads LGHNT; CDR2 reads FRNRAP. The V segment lost 4 bases and the J segment 7 bases; nucleotides outside the gene matches: 4. The CDR3 DNA follows: TGTGCTAGTGGTTCTCGGACTAGGAATGAGCAGTTCTTC. It encodes CASGSRTRNEQFF.

CDR3 in amino acids: CAISESDRGRNTIYF. DNA of the CDR3: TGTGCCATCAGTGAGTCCGACAGGGGCCGAAACACCATATATTTT. This chain uses TRBV10-3 with TRBJ1-3, with TRBD1 identical over 8 bases. Germline CDR1 reads ENHRY; CDR2 reads SYGVKD. Trimming took 0 bases from V and 5 from J; bases not matched to a gene: 3. The CDR3 length is 15 residues.

On this clone: Other DNA sequences of this sample code for an identical CDR3. This rearrangement joins TRBV12-3 or TRBV12-4 to TRBJ2-7; 8 bases fit TRBD2. The CDR3 consists of 13 residues. Trimming removed 4 bases from V and 2 bases from J; junction bases left unmatched: 1. CDR3 coding DNA: TGTGCCAGCAGTTCCGGGGGGGCCTACGAGCAGTACTTC. This sequence encodes CASSSGGAYEQYF.

This clone has a single count. This rearrangement joins TRBV7-9 to TRBJ1-1; the D gene is possibly TRBD1 (5 bases). CDR3 size: 12 residues. The germline V and J ends were trimmed by 6 bases and 1 base, with 6 bases remaining between them. Germline V gene data show CDR1 as SEHNR and CDR2 as FQNEAQ (reference sequence). The CDR3 DNA reads TGTGCCAGCAGTAGGGGGAACACTGAAGCTTTCTTT. Its translation: CASSRGNTEAFF.

This rearrangement joins TRBV1 to TRBJ2-7; the D call in the table, TRBD1, was not verified against the DNA. TRBV1 is recorded as a pseudogene. The CDR3 length is 15 residues. CDR3 loop: CTSSLSGTEFYEQYF. CDR3 sequence (DNA): TGCACCAGCAGCCTATCCGGGACAGAATTCTACGAGCAGTACTTC.

This clone was seen more than once but under ten times. The V gene is TRBV9, the J gene TRBJ2-1, with 9 bases matching TRBD2. The J segment lost 3 bases and the V segment lost 6 bases, leaving 7 bases of the junction unmatched. CDR1 is SGDLS and CDR2 is YYNGEE in the germline V gene. The CDR3 has 15 amino acids. CDR3 sequence: CASTPLAGLYNEQFF. The CDR3 bases are TGTGCCAGCACCCCCCTAGCGGGACTCTACAATGAGCAGTTCTTC.

This clone was recorded once. V gene TRBV19 combines with J gene TRBJ2-6; D is possibly TRBD1 (5 bases). Germline V CDR1 and CDR2: LNHDA, SQIVND (reference sequence). V was pared by 2 bases and J by 0 bases, with 11 bases between. This CDR3 has 17 residues. The chain's CDR3 is CASSISTGSSGANVLTF. The CDR3 DNA is TGTGCCAGTAGTATATCTACAGGAAGCTCTGGGGCCAACGTCCTGACTTTC. Looking up the rest from reference TRBV19 and TRBJ2-6 gives the full variable domain: DGGITQSPKYLFRKEGQNVTLSCEQNLNHDAMYWYRQDPGQGLRLIYYSQIVNDFQKGDIAEGYSVSREKKESFPLTVTSAQKNPTAFYLCASSISTGSSGANVLTFGAGSRLTVL.

CDR3 DNA sequence: TGTGCCAGCAGCTCATGGCAGGGAGGAGGAGAGACCCAGTACTTC. Its protein is CASSSWQGGGETQYF. J is TRBJ2-5 and V is TRBV6-5; D is possibly TRBD2 (6 bases). Trimming cost V 6 bases and J 4 bases, with 18 bases left between them. CDR1 and CDR2 (germline): MNHEY, SVGAGI. The CDR3 covers 15 residues.

The chain combines TRBV20-1 with TRBJ2-7, with 10 positions matching TRBD1. This CDR3 has 15 amino acids. CDR1 DFQATT and CDR2 SNEGSKA come from the germline V gene (reference sequence). After removal of 3 bases from V and 3 bases from J, the junction contained 8 bases not matched to a gene. The CDR3 region has the DNA TGCAGTGCTAGTCAGGACAGGGGGAATTTCTACGAGCAGTACTTC. It translates to CSASQDRGNFYEQYF.

The gene calls are TRBV7-3 and TRBJ2-1, with 9 bases aligning to TRBD1. V was clipped by 5 bases and J by 5 bases; unmatched bases: 7. The CDR3 consists of 15 residues. The germline V gene has CDR1 SGHTA and CDR2 FQGTGA. CDR3: CASSRGQGMDNEQFF. CDR3 coding DNA: TGTGCCAGCAGCCGCGGACAGGGGATGGACAATGAGCAGTTCTTC.

The chain combines TRBV5-1 with TRBJ1-2; a possible D gene is TRBD1 (6 bases). The CDR3 is 15 residues long. Trimming stripped 0 bases from V and 8 bases from J, with 17 bases between. Germline V lookup: CDR1 SGHRS, CDR2 YFSETQ. The DNA for the CDR3 is TGCGCCAGCAGCTTGGTTCAACAGGGAGCGCGGGGCTACACCTTC. The encoded protein is CASSLVQQGARGYTF.

The V call is TRBV11-3, the J call TRBJ2-3, with TRBD1 matching over 10 bases. This CDR3 is built from 15 residues. The junction had 6 bases not matched to a gene; V was cut back by 5 bases and J by 4 bases. The germline V gene has CDR1 SGHNT and CDR2 YENEEA. The CDR3 here is CASSTGTGVADTQYF. For the CDR3, the DNA is TGTGCCAGCAGCACCGGGACAGGGGTTGCAGATACGCAGTATTTT.

The chain combines TRBV3-1 (or the pseudogene TRBV3-2) with TRBJ2-5; the match to TRBD2 covers 7 bases. The CDR3 sequence is 17 residues long. Germline V lookup: CDR1 LGHDT, CDR2 YNNKEL (reference sequence). Trimming at V came to 1 base and at J to 5 bases, leaving 13 bases not matched to a gene. This CDR3 is CASSQGVTGVGGETQYF. Written as DNA, the CDR3 is TGTGCCAGCAGCCAAGGAGTAACGGGAGTGGGGGGGGAGACCCAGTACTTC.

V gene TRBV10-2 combines with J gene TRBJ1-1; 7 bases agree with TRBD1. CDR1 and CDR2 from the germline V gene are WSHSY and SAAADI. With 6 bases clipped from V and 4 bases from J, the junction kept 2 bases outside the gene matches. The CDR3 covers 12 residues. The CDR3 spells CASSRQGTEAFF. CDR3 coding DNA: TGCGCCAGCAGCCGACAGGGCACTGAAGCTTTCTTT.

The chain is built from TRBV28 and TRBJ1-6, with TRBD1 matching over 8 bases. CDR1 MDHEN and CDR2 SYDVKM come from the germline V gene. The CDR3 has 14 amino acids. V shed 6 bases and J 10 bases; nucleotides not matched to a gene: 8. CDR3 residues: CASRPGGDRSPLHF. CDR3 nucleotides: TGTGCCAGCAGACCAGGGGGCGACAGGTCACCCCTCCACTTT.

The V and J genes are TRBV20-1 and TRBJ1-2; D is unresolved. The V gene lost 1 base and the J gene lost 4 bases, with 4 bases spanning the gap. This CDR3 has 11 residues. Germline values: CDR1 DFQATT, CDR2 SNEGSKA (reference sequence). CDR3 in DNA: TGCAGTGCTAGAGCGGGCTATGGCTACACCTTC. The encoded protein is CSARAGYGYTF.

This chain uses TRBV19 with TRBJ1-2; perhaps TRBD1 as D (6 bases). V was pared by 4 bases and J by 5 bases, with 8 bases between. CDR1 is LNHDA and CDR2 is SQIVND in the germline V gene (reference sequence). The CDR3 totals 12 residues. CDR3 bases: TGTGCCAGTAGTACCCAGGGGTATGGCTACACCTTC. This sequence encodes CASSTQGYGYTF.

This chain's CDR3 is CAISGAPILSNQPQHF. The CDR3 nucleotides are TGTGCCATCAGTGGGGCCCCCATCCTTAGCAATCAGCCCCAGCATTTT. V is TRBV10-3 and J is TRBJ1-5; D is undetermined. This CDR3 spans 16 amino acids. From germline, CDR1 is ENHRY and CDR2 SYGVKD. Trimming cost V 4 bases and J 0 bases, with 13 bases left between them.

The rearrangement joins TRBV30 to TRBJ1-1, with TRBD1 matching over 7 bases. The CDR3 is 15 amino acids. In germline, CDR1 is GTSNPN, CDR2 SVGIG (reference sequence). J lost 4 bases, V lost 3 bases, and 11 bases had no gene match. CDR3 in amino acids: CAWSRNRGSGTEAFF. CDR3 DNA sequence: TGTGCCTGGAGCCGGAACAGGGGATCGGGCACTGAAGCTTTCTTT.

This clone was counted a few times. The genes are TRBV6-5 and TRBJ2-2; possible D gene TRBD1, 7 bases. The V gene's germline CDR1 is MNHEY and CDR2 SVGAGI. The CDR3 contains 15 residues. Trimming cost V 5 bases and J 5 bases, with 15 bases left between them. The CDR3 reads CASSRGQGGTGELFF. The CDR3 nucleotides read TGTGCCAGCAGTAGAGGGCAGGGGGGAACCGGGGAGCTGTTTTTT.

V gene TRBV7-8 combines with J gene TRBJ2-2, with TRBD2 matching over 7 bases. The CDR3 spans 17 residues. V shed 5 bases and J 7 bases; nucleotides not matched to a gene: 16. CDR1 is SGHVS, CDR2 FQNEAQ, per germline. CDR3 amino acids: CASSPSREAGKGGELFF. The CDR3, as DNA: TGTGCCAGCAGCCCCTCCCGTGAAGCGGGAAAGGGCGGGGAGCTGTTTTTT.

The chain couples TRBV10-2 to TRBJ1-1; 8 bases are a match to TRBD1. The CDR3 is made up of 14 amino acids. With 10 bases clipped from V and 0 bases from J, the junction kept 7 bases outside the gene matches. Germline CDR1 and CDR2: WSHSY and SAAADI. The CDR3 DNA reads as TGCGCCACCTCTCAACAGGGGGTGAACACTGAAGCTTTCTTT. Protein: CATSQQGVNTEAFF.

This rearrangement joins TRBV9 to TRBJ1-1, with D unresolved. From germline, CDR1 is SGDLS and CDR2 YYNGEE. With 4 bases removed from V and 0 bases from J, the gap between germline ends came to 10 bases. The CDR3 is made up of 14 amino acids. The CDR3 coding sequence is TGTGCCAGCAGCCCTAGACCGATGAACACTGAAGCTTTCTTT. It specifies CASSPRPMNTEAFF.

This chain uses TRBV4-1 with TRBJ2-1; D is uncertain. V lost 2 bases to trimming and J lost 5 bases, with 7 bases between them. Germline CDR1 reads MGHRA; CDR2 reads YSYEKL. The length of the CDR3 is 13 residues. CDR3 sequence: CASSQYSNNEQFF. The CDR3 region has the DNA TGCGCCAGCAGCCAATACAGTAACAATGAGCAGTTCTTC.

The chain uses TRBV29-1 and TRBJ1-2, with 10 bases fitting TRBD1. This CDR3 is built from 17 residues. With 5 bases clipped from V and 3 bases from J, the junction kept 15 bases outside the gene matches. CDR1 is SQVTM, CDR2 ANQGSEA, per germline. For the CDR3, the DNA is TGCAGCGTTAGCTCAATTGGACAGGGGGTATTGGACTATGGCTACACCTTC. It encodes CSVSSIGQGVLDYGYTF.

This clone was picked up a small number of times. This rearrangement joins TRBV5-1 to TRBJ2-3; 7 nucleotides line up with TRBD1. The CDR3 length is 15 residues. Germline assignment: CDR1 SGHRS and CDR2 YFSETQ. Trimming cost V 3 bases and J 4 bases; bases outside gene matches: 8. In nucleotides, the CDR3 is TGCGCCAGCAGCTCGACAGGGTGGATGGCAGATACGCAGTATTTT. Encoded protein: CASSSTGWMADTQYF.